The 5 T cell receptor beta chains below all came from one sample that was sequenced in a study of blood T cell repertoires in COVID-19. The table came from immunoSEQ multiplex PCR; TCRdb's copy has only in-frame clones and leaves some out. Among 250,000 to 300,000 clones listed, 75% to 90% were seen once. Sequencing was done on a sample of PBMCs or T cells enriched from blood (not recorded which). The receptors derive from a woman aged 40 to 50 who had recovered from COVID-19.

This chain links TRBV3-1 (or the pseudogene TRBV3-2) with TRBJ1-3; D not resolved. In germline, CDR1 is LGHDT, CDR2 YNNKEL (reference sequence). Deletions cut 0 bases from V and 2 bases from J, with 8 bases between. The CDR3 is 15 residues long. CDR3 region: CASSQDYTAGNTIYF. The CDR3 DNA reads TGTGCCAGCAGCCAAGATTATACAGCTGGAAACACCATATATTTT.

The gene calls are TRBV5-1 and TRBJ2-1; the D gene is possibly TRBD2 (5 bases). With 2 bases removed from V and 5 bases from J, the gap between germline ends came to 14 bases. The CDR3 loop spans 15 amino acids. The germline CDR1 and CDR2 sequences are SGHRS and YFSETQ. The CDR3 is CASSLRESSDNEQFF. The CDR3 nucleotides are TGCGCCAGCAGCTTACGGGAATCTTCGGACAATGAGCAGTTCTTC.

The chain combines TRBV11-1 with TRBJ2-1; 10 bases line up with TRBD2. The CDR3 spans 16 residues. CDR1 and CDR2 from the germline V gene are SGHAT and FQDESV (reference sequence). V lost 5 bases and J lost 9; bases outside the gene matches: 13. The CDR3: CASSTETSGFIGEQFF. CDR3 sequence (DNA): TGTGCCAGCAGCACAGAGACTAGCGGGTTTATAGGTGAGCAGTTCTTC.

The chain is built from TRBV18 and TRBJ1-2; D is ambiguous. This CDR3 region has 13 residues. CDR1 is KGHSH, CDR2 LQKENI, per germline. Trimming stripped 3 bases from V and 4 bases from J, with 9 bases between. CDR3 loop: CASSPGRVYGYTF. The CDR3 region has the DNA TGTGCCAGCTCACCGGGGAGGGTCTATGGCTACACCTTC.

This clone turned up a few times. The J gene is TRBJ1-1, the V gene TRBV5-4; the D gene is possibly TRBD1 (5 bases). Trimming took off 2 bases at V and 3 bases at J, with 11 bases between the two ends. CDR3 length equals 14 residues. Germline V lookup: CDR1 SGHNT, CDR2 YYREEE (reference sequence). The CDR3 DNA is TGTGCCAGCAGCTTATTCAGGGAACACACTGAAGCTTTCTTT. Translated, it gives CASSLFREHTEAFF.